This TCR beta chain was sequenced for a study of Ad26.COV2.S vaccination and SARS-CoV-2 variants. Study details: Once or twice, 56 days apart, Ad26.COV2.S was delivered intramuscularly. Notes on the study in general: Placebo recipients trailed vaccine recipients in spike-specific TCR breadth.

Profiling relied on immunoSEQ multiplex PCR, and the TCRdb table lists in-frame clones only, not all of them. The table has approximately 420,000 clones, roughly 88% seen once. Treatment indicated: approximately 18 received Ad26.COV2.S at low or high dose, single or two shots; about 5 received placebo; per-sample allocation not given. Specimen acquisition occurred on day 63 following the initial vaccine or placebo injection. This person who donated was an adult of 18-55 years in Boston. The shot given was an Ad26 vector that makes Wuhan-strain SARS-CoV-2 spike. This clone appeared a single time. The antigen remains unidentified. The junction does not match germline at one end; this may be a read error. Per the germline V gene, CDR1 is MNHEY and CDR2 is SVGEGT. This CDR3 has 15 residues.

The sequence was collected from a person between 18 and 65 years old who received the Ad26.COV2.S COVID-19 vaccine or a placebo. This chain joins TRBV6-2 or TRBV6-3 and TRBJ2-7; 8 nucleotides agree with TRBD2. The sequencing used peripheral blood, collected in a trial of Ad26.COV2.S vaccine versus placebo. The CDR3 nucleotides read TGTGCCAGCAGTCGCGGGACTAGTATCTCCCACGAGCAGTACTTC. Translating it yields CASSRGTSISHEQYF.